The 32 T cell receptor beta chains below come from one sample, sequenced in a study of cytomegalovirus exposure and HLA in healthy donors. Clones were sequenced by immunoSEQ multiplex PCR, and TCRdb holds only the in-frame ones, with some missing. This sample carries hundreds of thousands of clones, more than 75% of them seen once, and the ten largest clones take approximately 2%. The sample was PBMCs. The receptor source for this set is a woman under 30 in good health and CMV-seropositive.

This clone was seen many times. For the CDR3, the DNA is TGTGCCAGCAGCTTGACAGGGGAGGGAGGCTACACCTTC. Translation gives CASSLTGEGGYTF. The chain couples TRBV28 to TRBJ1-2; 8 nucleotides agree with TRBD1. After removal of 6 bases from V and 8 bases from J, the junction contained 8 bases not matched to a gene. This CDR3 spans 13 amino acids. Germline CDR1 MDHEN, CDR2 SYDVKM.

The chain couples TRBV27 to TRBJ2-2; 7 nucleotides line up with TRBD1. The CDR3 totals 15 residues. V dropped 5 bases and J dropped 4; count of bases not matched to a gene: 7. The germline V gene encodes CDR1 MNHEY and CDR2 SMNVEV (reference sequence). The CDR3 here is CASSLSYRGTGELFF. In DNA form, the CDR3 reads TGTGCCAGCAGTCTGTCCTACAGGGGCACCGGGGAGCTGTTTTTT.

This clone came up a few times. The rearrangement links TRBV7-9 to TRBJ1-1; tentative D call: TRBD1 (5 bases). V was pared by 1 base and J by 11 bases, with 14 bases between. Germline V CDR1 and CDR2: SEHNR, FQNEAQ (reference sequence). The CDR3 is 13 amino acids. The CDR3 nucleotides read TGTGCCAGCAGCTTAGTGGAGGGCTCAGGGGCTTTCTTT. Translation: CASSLVEGSGAFF.

This chain connects TRBV7-9 to TRBJ2-7, with 8 bases fitting TRBD1. Trimming took 5 bases from V and 3 from J; bases not matched to a gene: 6. From germline, CDR1 is SEHNR and CDR2 FQNEAQ (reference sequence). The CDR3 is 14 residues long. CDR3 in amino acids: CASSPGQGHYEQYF. As DNA, the CDR3 is TGTGCCAGCAGCCCCGGACAGGGCCACTACGAGCAGTACTTC.

This rearrangement joins TRBV19 to TRBJ2-7, with 11 positions matching TRBD2. CDR1 and CDR2 (germline): LNHDA, SQIVND (reference sequence). Trimming at V came to 1 base and at J to 2 bases, leaving 1 base not matched to a gene. The CDR3 loop spans 15 amino acids. The CDR3 protein is CASSIVGLAAYEQYF. The DNA for the CDR3 is TGTGCCAGTAGTATAGTGGGACTAGCGGCCTACGAGCAGTACTTC.

As DNA, the CDR3 is TGTGCCAGCTTGCGGACTCCAATAACCTACGAGCAGTACTTC. The encoded protein is CASLRTPITYEQYF. The chain couples TRBV6-1 to TRBJ2-7; maybe TRBD2 (5 bases). The V gene's germline CDR1 is MNHNS and CDR2 SASEGT. The CDR3 extends over 14 amino acids. V was cut by 8 bases and J by 2 bases, with 16 bases left in between.

V usage is TRBV7-9 and J usage is TRBJ2-5, with a tentative D call TRBD2 (5 bases). CDR1 SEHNR and CDR2 FQNEAQ come from the germline V gene (reference sequence). The CDR3 sequence is 15 residues long. V was shortened by 6 bases and J by 4 bases, with 18 bases between the two germline ends. The CDR3 DNA reads as TGTGCCAGCAGTCTGGGCGGGTCGGCGGGAGAGACCCAGTACTTC. Protein product: CASSLGGSAGETQYF. Using reference TRBV7-9 and TRBJ2-5 for the parts outside the CDR3, the full variable domain is DTGVSQNPRHKITKRGQNVTFRCDPISEHNRLYWYRQTLGQGPEFLTYFQNEAQLEKSRLLSDRFSAERPKGSFSTLEIQRTEQGDSAMYLCASSLGGSAGETQYFGPGTRLLVL.

This sequence joins TRBV27 and TRBJ2-1; 7 nucleotides line up with TRBD2. With 5 bases clipped from V and 2 bases from J, the junction kept 6 bases outside the gene matches. The CDR3 is made up of 15 amino acids. From germline, CDR1 is MNHEY and CDR2 SMNVEV (reference sequence). The CDR3 DNA reads TGTGCCAGCAGTGTAGCGGGTGGGACCTACAATGAGCAGTTCTTC. As protein: CASSVAGGTYNEQFF.

This sequence joins TRBV7-8 and TRBJ1-5; no definite D call. The V and J ends lost 4 bases and 1 base respectively, with 11 bases between them. Germline-derived CDR1 and CDR2 are SGHVS and FQNEAQ. The CDR3 is made up of 15 amino acids. The CDR3 here is CASSSRRRSNQPQHF. Written as DNA, the CDR3 is TGTGCCAGCAGCTCGAGGAGGCGGAGCAATCAGCCCCAGCATTTT. The variable domain in full, with the rest retrieved from reference TRBV7-8 and TRBJ1-5, is GAGVSQSPRYKVAKRGQDVALRCDPISGHVSLFWYQQALGQGPEFLTYFQNEAQLDKSGLPSDRFFAERPEGSVSTLKIQRTQQEDSAVYLCASSSRRRSNQPQHFGDGTRLSIL.

This chain joins TRBV7-2 and TRBJ2-7, with a possible D match to TRBD1 (6 bases). CDR1 is SGHTA, CDR2 FQGNSA, per germline. With 1 base removed from V and 7 bases from J, the gap between germline ends came to 11 bases. The CDR3 consists of 13 residues. CDR3 loop: CASSLGWGLEQYF. The CDR3 coding sequence is TGTGCCAGCAGCTTAGGCTGGGGGCTTGAGCAGTACTTC.

This clone was observed a few times. The rearrangement uses TRBV11-3 and TRBJ1-2; no definite D call. The CDR3 has 13 amino acids. V shed 7 bases and J shed 8 bases, with 17 bases lying between them. Germline V CDR1 and CDR2: SGHNT, YENEEA. The CDR3 DNA is TGTGCCAGCATCCGGTCCCAAACGGGGGGCTACACCTTC. It yields the protein CASIRSQTGGYTF.

J is TRBJ2-3 and V is TRBV5-4; 10 nucleotides align to TRBD2. Germline CDR1 reads SGHNT; CDR2 reads YYREEE (reference sequence). The V gene end was trimmed by 0 bases and the J gene end by 3 bases; junction bases not matched to a gene: 4. The CDR3 spans 16 residues. Written as DNA, the CDR3 is TGTGCCAGCAGCTTGGCCGGTAGCGGGAGGACAGATACGCAGTATTTT. It specifies CASSLAGSGRTDTQYF.

The V gene is TRBV19, the J gene TRBJ1-1; D uncertain. CDR3 length: 14 amino acids. V was cut by 8 bases and J by 4 bases, with 17 bases left in between. Looked up from germline, CDR1 is LNHDA and CDR2 is SQIVND (reference sequence). CDR3 sequence (DNA): TGTGCCAGTCATCGTAACAGAGGGAGCACTGAAGCTTTCTTT. Its protein is CASHRNRGSTEAFF.

The rearrangement links TRBV4-1 to TRBJ1-5; D is undetermined. The CDR3 length is 14 residues. Trimming removed 2 bases at V and 6 bases at J, with 11 bases between. Germline CDR1 is MGHRA and CDR2 is YSYEKL. The CDR3: CASSQNTLGQPQHF. DNA of the CDR3: TGCGCCAGCAGCCAAAATACTCTCGGTCAGCCCCAGCATTTT.

The chain uses TRBV5-8 and TRBJ1-2; TRBD1 matches 10 bases. CDR1 is SGHTS and CDR2 is YDEGEE in the germline V gene. CDR3 length equals 18 residues. Trimming at V came to 5 bases and at J to 0 bases, leaving 13 bases not matched to a gene. CDR3 in amino acids: CASSYRPTGGPTNYGYTF. The CDR3 coding sequence is TGTGCCAGCAGTTATCGGCCGACAGGGGGCCCTACTAACTATGGCTACACCTTC. Full variable domain (outside the CDR3, taken from reference TRBV5-8 and TRBJ1-2): EAGVTQSPTHLIKTRGQQATLRCSPISGHTSVYWYQQALGLGLQFLLWYDEGEERNRGNFPPRFSGRQFPNYSSELNVNALELEDSALYLCASSYRPTGGPTNYGYTFGSGTRLTVV.

The chain has TRBV9 and TRBJ2-5; 7 positions agree with TRBD2. The CDR3 extends over 16 amino acids. Germline V gene lookup returns CDR1 SGDLS and CDR2 YYNGEE. J lost 1 base, V lost 0 bases, and 6 bases had no gene match. The CDR3 spells CASSVATSGVQETQYF. The CDR3 nucleotides read TGTGCCAGCAGCGTAGCTACGAGCGGGGTCCAAGAGACCCAGTACTTC.

This clone was seen more than once but under ten times. This chain joins TRBV30 and TRBJ2-1, with 9 bases fitting TRBD1. Germline loops: CDR1 GTSNPN, CDR2 SVGIG (reference sequence). Trimming took 0 bases from V and 12 from J; bases not matched to a gene: 12. This CDR3 has 15 amino acids. The CDR3, as DNA: TGTGCCTGGAGTGTAACTTTGGGACAGGGTCGCGGGCAGTTCTTC. This sequence encodes CAWSVTLGQGRGQFF.

The V and J genes are TRBV10-3 and TRBJ2-7; D not certain. The length of the CDR3 is 12 residues. The germline V and J ends were trimmed by 2 bases and 3 bases, with 5 bases remaining between them. Per germline, CDR1 ENHRY and CDR2 SYGVKD. The CDR3 DNA is TGTGCCATCAGTGAGACAGTCTACGAGCAGTACTTC. This codes for CAISETVYEQYF.

Details on this clone: Without the conserved terminal phenylalanine or tryptophan, this CDR3 likely stems from a read error. No DNA is shown, since the ends of the CDR3 on it are uncertain; the CDR3 is the one TCRdb lists. This CDR3 reads CASSLSHPI. J is TRBJ1-1 and V is TRBV5-4. The germline gives CDR1 SGHNT, CDR2 YYREEE (reference sequence). The CDR3 comprises 9 residues, both ends counted.

The chain has TRBV15 and TRBJ1-5, with D unclear. CDR1 LNHNV and CDR2 YYDKDF come from the germline V gene (reference sequence). The ends were cut back, 0 bases at V and 1 base at J, with 4 bases in the middle. CDR3 size: 14 residues. DNA for the CDR3: TGTGCCACCAGCAGAGATCGGAGCAATCAGCCCCAGCATTTT. Amino acids: CATSRDRSNQPQHF.

The chain combines TRBV6-5 with TRBJ2-1, with D maybe TRBD2 (6 bases). Germline CDR1 reads MNHEY; CDR2 reads SVGAGI. This CDR3 has 15 amino acids. The V end lost 0 bases, the J end lost 3 bases, and 9 bases lay between the germline ends. The CDR3 bases are TGTGCCAGCAGTTACTCTCCGGGACTCTACAATGAGCAGTTCTTC. Translating it yields CASSYSPGLYNEQFF.

The rearrangement links TRBV27 to TRBJ2-3; TRBD2 matches 12 bases. Per germline, CDR1 MNHEY and CDR2 SMNVEV (reference sequence). The CDR3 covers 15 residues. Unmatched junction bases numbered 3, after V lost 5 bases and J lost 3 bases. CDR3 coding DNA: TGTGCCAGCAGTGCCCTAGCGGGAGGGACAGATACGCAGTATTTT. It is translated as CASSALAGGTDTQYF.

V usage is TRBV27 and J usage is TRBJ1-1; tentative D call: TRBD1 (5 bases). V gave up 6 bases and J gave up 5 bases, with 19 bases separating them. Germline CDR1 is MNHEY and CDR2 is SMNVEV (reference sequence). The CDR3 covers 15 residues. The CDR3 DNA sequence: TGTGCCAGCAGCTACTCAAATCACAGGAGAACTGAAGCTTTCTTT. Amino acids: CASSYSNHRRTEAFF.

CDR3 sequence reads: CASRYGGGTEAFF. The DNA of the CDR3 is TGTGCCAGCCGATACGGGGGGGGCACTGAAGCTTTCTTT. The chain is built from TRBV28 and TRBJ1-1, with a possible D match to TRBD1 (5 bases). V was shortened by 8 bases and J by 4 bases, with 14 bases between the two germline ends. Germline V gene sequence: CDR1 MDHEN, CDR2 SYDVKM. The CDR3 runs 13 residues.

V gene TRBV28 combines with J gene TRBJ2-3, with 8 bases fitting TRBD2. V lost 2 bases, J lost 1 base, and 5 bases stayed unmatched. Germline V lookup: CDR1 MDHEN, CDR2 SYDVKM. There are 16 residues in the CDR3. DNA for the CDR3: TGTGCCAGCAGTTTAAGATCACTAGCGGGCACAGATACGCAGTATTTT. This gives the protein CASSLRSLAGTDTQYF.

This clone occurred a few times. The chain joins TRBV5-1 to TRBJ1-1, with D possibly matching TRBD1 (6 bases). The CDR3 spans 14 residues. V was trimmed by 0 bases and J by 5 bases, leaving 11 bases between them. Germline V gene sequence: CDR1 SGHRS, CDR2 YFSETQ. CDR3 sequence: CASSLGGLVTEAFF. The CDR3 bases are TGCGCCAGCAGCTTGGGGGGGCTGGTAACTGAAGCTTTCTTT.

This clone was detected once. V and J are TRBV5-6 and TRBJ1-5; D gene ambiguous. CDR1 and CDR2 from the germline V gene are SGHDT and YYEEEE. This CDR3 is built from 13 residues. Trimming cost V 0 bases and J 4 bases, with 5 bases left between them. CDR3 residues: CASSLERNQPQHF. The CDR3 region has the DNA TGTGCCAGCAGCTTGGAACGGAATCAGCCCCAGCATTTT.

This clone has a single count. This chain uses TRBV5-1 with TRBJ2-2; D is undetermined. The CDR3 is 14 amino acids. The germline gives CDR1 SGHRS, CDR2 YFSETQ. V lost 0 bases and J lost 2, with 5 bases in between. The CDR3 protein is CASSLGGNTGELFF. CDR3 bases: TGCGCCAGCAGCTTGGGAGGAAACACCGGGGAGCTGTTTTTT.

J is TRBJ2-1 and V is TRBV12-5; TRBD2 is a possible D gene (5 bases). Trimming removed 6 bases at V and 0 bases at J, with 18 bases between. The CDR3 has 17 residues. Germline lookup yields CDR1 LGHNT and CDR2 FRNRAP. CDR3 amino acids: CASGPQDYPSSYNEQFF. Here the CDR3 DNA reads TGTGCTAGTGGCCCTCAAGACTACCCGAGCTCCTACAATGAGCAGTTCTTC.

The chain combines TRBV29-1 with TRBJ1-2; TRBD1 agrees at 8 bases. V shed 5 bases and J 0 bases; nucleotides not matched to a gene: 8. This CDR3 is built from 15 residues. Germline values: CDR1 SQVTM, CDR2 ANQGSEA. The CDR3 DNA is TGCAGCGTTACCCGGGGACAGGCAACTAACTATGGCTACACCTTC. Residues: CSVTRGQATNYGYTF.

The CDR3 DNA reads as TGTGCCAGCAGCTTGGGCTATGATGAGCAGTTCTTC. Protein: CASSLGYDEQFF. V is TRBV5-6 and J is TRBJ2-1, with D hard to call. The CDR3 runs to 12 residues. Germline V gives CDR1 SGHDT, CDR2 YYEEEE. Trimming shortened V by 0 bases and J by 8 bases, and 6 bases separated the two germline ends.

Regarding this clone: Different DNA sequences within this sample yield the same CDR3. The chain has TRBV28 and TRBJ2-3; 9 bases map to TRBD2. This CDR3 comprises 16 residues. V shed 3 bases and J 1 base; nucleotides not matched to a gene: 5. CDR1 and CDR2 from the germline V gene are MDHEN and SYDVKM. DNA for the CDR3: TGTGCCAGCAGTTTGGCTAGCGGGAAGGGCACAGATACGCAGTATTTT. Translating it yields CASSLASGKGTDTQYF.